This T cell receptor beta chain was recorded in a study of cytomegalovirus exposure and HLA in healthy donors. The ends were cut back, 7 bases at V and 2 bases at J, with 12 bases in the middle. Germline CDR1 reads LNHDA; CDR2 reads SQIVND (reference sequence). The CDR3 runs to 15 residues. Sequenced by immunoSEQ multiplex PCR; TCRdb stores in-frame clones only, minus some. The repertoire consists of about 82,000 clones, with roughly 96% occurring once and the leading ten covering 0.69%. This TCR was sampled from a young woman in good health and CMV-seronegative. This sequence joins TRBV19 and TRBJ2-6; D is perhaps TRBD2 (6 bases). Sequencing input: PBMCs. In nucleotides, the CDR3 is TGTGCCAGTATGAAGTGGGAGGCTGGGGCCAACGTCCTGACTTTC. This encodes CASMKWEAGANVLTF.